A single sample gave rise to the 18 T cell receptor beta chains below, sequenced in a study of early T cells in non-severe SARS-CoV-2 infection. From the 5' RACE reads, TCRdb called clonotypes with MiXCR, one entry per CDR3 protein. Of some 36,000 distinct CDR3 sequences listed, 6.3% were seen once; the top ten hold more than 4.5%. Sequencing was carried out using whole blood. Every receptor here comes from an adult who was a healthcare worker with PCR-confirmed SARS-CoV-2 infection or an uninfected control (not recorded which).

In this sample, this clonotype turned up many times. This rearrangement joins TRBV28 to TRBJ2-7; no firm D call. Germline V gene data show CDR1 as MDHEN and CDR2 as SYDVKM. This CDR3 has 13 residues. The ends were cut back, 3 bases at V and 0 bases at J, with 6 bases in the middle. The CDR3 spells CASSFQSSYEQYF. The CDR3 region has the DNA TGTGCCAGCAGTTTCCAGAGCTCCTACGAGCAGTACTTC.

This clonotype showed up many times. V is TRBV28 and J is TRBJ2-1; D remains unclear. The V gene's germline CDR1 is MDHEN and CDR2 SYDVKM. The CDR3 runs 15 residues. The V end lost 4 bases, the J end lost 1 base, and 11 bases lay between the germline ends. The CDR3 is CASSSGASSYNEQFF. The CDR3 DNA is TGTGCCAGCAGTTCGGGTGCCTCTTCCTACAATGAGCAGTTCTTC.

The chain combines TRBV20-1 with TRBJ2-1, with 9 bases lining up with TRBD2. CDR1 DFQATT and CDR2 SNEGSKA come from the germline V gene (reference sequence). Germline trimming cut 4 bases from V and 0 bases from J; bases unmatched to any gene: 1. The CDR3 contains 14 residues. The CDR3 protein is CSAKLAGSYNEQFF. As DNA, the CDR3 is TGCAGTGCTAAACTAGCGGGCTCCTACAATGAGCAGTTCTTC.

This clonotype showed up many times. The chain has TRBV20-1 and TRBJ1-1; D call uncertain. The CDR3 has 12 residues. Trimming took off 3 bases at V and 1 base at J, with 6 bases between the two ends. CDR1 and CDR2 (germline): DFQATT, SNEGSKA (reference sequence). The CDR3 coding sequence is TGCAGTGCTAGGACGGAGAACACTGAAGCTTTCTTT. The encoded protein is CSARTENTEAFF.

This clonotype has a handful of counts. This chain links TRBV13 with TRBJ2-1; TRBD2 matches at 10 bases. Per germline, CDR1 PRHDT and CDR2 FYEKMQ (reference sequence). J gave up 9 bases and V 3 bases, and 8 bases lay outside the gene matches. This CDR3 contains 15 residues. CDR3 amino acids: CASSFSGRARVEQFF. The CDR3 bases are TGTGCCAGCAGCTTCAGCGGGAGGGCCAGGGTTGAGCAGTTCTTC. The full variable domain, its missing parts supplied by reference TRBV13 and TRBJ2-1, is AAGVIQSPRHLIKEKRETATLKCYPIPRHDTVYWYQQGPGQDPQFLISFYEKMQSDKGSIPDRFSAQQFSDYHSELNMSSLELGDSALYFCASSFSGRARVEQFFGPGTRLTVL.

There are a few counts of this clonotype. The chain has TRBV28 and TRBJ2-5; 7 bases line up with TRBD1. V lost 6 bases, J lost 1 base, and 5 bases stayed unmatched. This CDR3 is 14 amino acids long. CDR1 is MDHEN, CDR2 SYDVKM, per germline. The CDR3 bases are TGTGCCAGCAGCCAAAGGGACAGCCAAGAGACCCAGTACTTC. It codes for CASSQRDSQETQYF.

This clonotype was counted between two and nine times. The CDR3 sequence: CASGLLAGANEQFF. The CDR3 nucleotides read TGTGCCAGTGGCCTTCTAGCGGGAGCGAATGAGCAGTTCTTC. The chain uses TRBV27 and TRBJ2-1, with 10 positions matching TRBD2. Per the germline V gene, CDR1 is MNHEY and CDR2 is SMNVEV (reference sequence). The trim removed 9 bases at V and 7 bases at J, leaving 9 bases unmatched. The CDR3 has 14 residues.

This clonotype was recorded a few times. V and J are TRBV9 and TRBJ2-7; no firm D call. With 0 bases removed from V and 0 bases from J, the gap between germline ends came to 7 bases. In germline, CDR1 is SGDLS, CDR2 YYNGEE. The CDR3 totals 14 residues. In nucleotides, the CDR3 is TGTGCCAGCAGCGTAGCTTCCAGCTCCTACGAGCAGTACTTC. This gives the protein CASSVASSSYEQYF.

This clonotype was seen many times. The chain carries TRBV7-8 and TRBJ2-7, with a tentative D call TRBD2 (5 bases). The length of the CDR3 is 13 residues. Trimming shortened V by 3 bases and J by 5 bases, and 11 bases separated the two germline ends. Germline values: CDR1 SGHVS, CDR2 FQNEAQ. CDR3 in DNA: TGTGCCAGCAGCTTGGCGCTAGCCCACGAGCAGTACTTC. Protein sequence: CASSLALAHEQYF. The variable domain in full, completed from reference TRBV7-8 and TRBJ2-7, reads GAGVSQSPRYKVAKRGQDVALRCDPISGHVSLFWYQQALGQGPEFLTYFQNEAQLDKSGLPSDRFFAERPEGSVSTLKIQRTQQEDSAVYLCASSLALAHEQYFGPGTRLTVT.

The table lists this clonotype with a few counts. V and J are TRBV7-9 and TRBJ2-7; D call uncertain. V lost 3 bases and J lost 8, with 14 bases in between. This CDR3 is built from 13 residues. The germline gives CDR1 SEHNR, CDR2 FQNEAQ (reference sequence). CDR3 sequence: CASSLDRRNQQYF. CDR3 sequence (DNA): TGTGCCAGCAGCTTGGACCGCAGGAATCAGCAGTACTTC.

At least ten counts were recorded for this clonotype. J is TRBJ2-1 and V is TRBV7-9; the match to TRBD1 covers 7 bases. The CDR3 is 15 residues long. V gave up 5 bases and J gave up 5 bases; unmatched junction bases: 9. In germline, CDR1 is SEHNR, CDR2 FQNEAQ (reference sequence). The CDR3, as DNA: TGTGCCAGCAGCAAACAGGGGAGTAGGGACAATGAGCAGTTCTTC. It yields the protein CASSKQGSRDNEQFF.

V is TRBV7-8 and J is TRBJ2-1, with D uncertain. The germline CDR1 and CDR2 sequences are SGHVS and FQNEAQ. The CDR3 is 12 amino acids. Between the trimmed V and J ends, which lost 5 bases and 3 bases, there was a span of 5 bases. The chain's CDR3 is CASSRIYNEQFF. DNA for the CDR3: TGTGCCAGCAGCAGAATCTACAATGAGCAGTTCTTC.

This rearrangement joins TRBV6-1 to TRBJ2-1, with 11 bases aligning to TRBD2. The CDR3 contains 15 residues. The V gene's germline CDR1 is MNHNS and CDR2 SASEGT. The junction had 10 bases not matched to a gene; V was cut back by 6 bases and J by 9 bases. The CDR3 DNA sequence: TGTGCCAGCAGCTCCACTAGCGGGAGTTCCGGTGAGCAGTTCTTC. This encodes CASSSTSGSSGEQFF.

This clonotype was recorded many times. The rearrangement uses TRBV28 and TRBJ2-1; D is uncertain. The V gene's germline CDR1 is MDHEN and CDR2 SYDVKM. The V and J ends lost 4 bases and 4 bases respectively, with 8 bases between them. This CDR3 comprises 13 residues. CDR3: CASSWVGYNEQFF. CDR3 DNA: TGTGCCAGCAGTTGGGTCGGGTACAATGAGCAGTTCTTC.

This clonotype was observed a handful of times. The rearrangement links TRBV4-3 to TRBJ2-2; D is undetermined. The germline V gene encodes CDR1 LGHNA and CDR2 YSLEER. Trimming pared 0 bases from V and 6 bases from J, leaving 11 bases between. The CDR3 runs to 15 residues. The CDR3 is CASSQELKWAGELFF. CDR3 DNA sequence: TGCGCCAGCAGCCAAGAATTAAAGTGGGCCGGGGAGCTGTTTTTT.

This chain uses TRBV6-5 with TRBJ2-4, with 10 bases that match TRBD2. This CDR3 has 20 amino acids. After removal of 6 bases from V and 0 bases from J, the junction contained 17 bases not matched to a gene. Germline V lookup: CDR1 MNHEY, CDR2 SVGAGI. CDR3 amino acids: CASSKTGTSASFVAKNIQYF. CDR3 sequence (DNA): TGTGCCAGCAGCAAAACCGGGACTAGCGCCTCGTTCGTAGCCAAAAACATTCAGTACTTC.

The V and J genes are TRBV7-9 and TRBJ2-7; D remains unclear. Germline V gives CDR1 SEHNR, CDR2 FQNEAQ (reference sequence). The length of the CDR3 is 15 residues. Trimming took off 1 base at V and 5 bases at J, with 15 bases between the two ends. The CDR3 reads CASSLGGLPSDEQYF. The CDR3 DNA sequence: TGTGCCAGCAGCTTAGGGGGTCTGCCCTCTGACGAGCAGTACTTC.

This clonotype occurred many times. CDR3 in amino acids: CASTLHRTEDAQYF. The CDR3 DNA sequence: TGTGCCAGCACACTACACCGGACAGAAGATGCCCAGTACTTC. The chain has TRBV6-2 or TRBV6-3 and TRBJ2-5, with D perhaps TRBD1 (6 bases). There are 14 residues in the CDR3. The germline gives CDR1 MNHEY, CDR2 SVGEGT. V dropped 7 bases and J dropped 9 bases, with 21 bases sitting between them.